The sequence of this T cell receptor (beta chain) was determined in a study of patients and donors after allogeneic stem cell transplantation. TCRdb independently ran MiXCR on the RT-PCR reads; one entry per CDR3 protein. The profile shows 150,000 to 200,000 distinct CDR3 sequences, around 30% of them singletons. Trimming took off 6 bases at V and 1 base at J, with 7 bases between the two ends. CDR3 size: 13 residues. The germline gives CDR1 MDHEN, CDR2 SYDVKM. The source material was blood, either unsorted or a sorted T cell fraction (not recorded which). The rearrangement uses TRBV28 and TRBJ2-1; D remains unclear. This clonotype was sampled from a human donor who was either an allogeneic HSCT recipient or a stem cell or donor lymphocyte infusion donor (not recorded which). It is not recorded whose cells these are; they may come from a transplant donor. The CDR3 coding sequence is TGTGCCAGCAGCCAAATATCCTACAATGAGCAGTTCTTC. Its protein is CASSQISYNEQFF.